This T cell receptor beta chain was obtained from a study of T cell repertoires in cytomegalovirus infection. As for the study in general: Alongside well-studied HLA-B-restricted CMV epitopes, recently identified HLA-C-restricted CMV epitopes were also used. It can be stated that public TCR beta signatures indicated CMV infection as well as a matching HLA type.

In the case of this clonotype: Its target is unknown.

Study-level findings and limits: The cumulative frequency of public TCR beta families identified carriers of CMV plus the relevant HLA. It was HLA-C-restricted CMV-specific TCR beta clonotypes that dominated the response ex vivo.

TCRdb reprocessed the reads via MiXCR and lists one record per CDR3 protein. This sample has approximately 1,000,000 distinct CDR3 sequences, with roughly 30% found just once. The CDR3 covers 11 residues. CDR1 and CDR2 (germline): DFQATT, SNEGSKA (reference sequence). V shed 2 bases and J 16 bases; nucleotides not matched to a gene: 5. This clonotype was obtained from a human donor in good health (CMV status not recorded). Some clones in this sample may be carry-over from other donors' samples. The J gene is TRBJ2-1, the V gene TRBV20-1, with 10 bases matching TRBD2. Sample: cultured CD8+ T cells from PBMCs, taken from culture after CMV antigen stimulation. The CDR3 reads CSARLLAGDFF. Here the CDR3 DNA reads TGCAGTGCTAGACTCCTAGCGGGGGACTTCTTC.